This T cell receptor (beta chain) derives from a study of STAT5B mutations in CD4+ large granular lymphocyte leukemia. Study-wide points: Main leukemic clonotypes were patient-specific, but more than 20% appeared at low frequency elsewhere.

Of note for this clone: Its antigen is unknown.

Generated by immunoSEQ multiplex PCR, the TCRdb table keeps only in-frame clones and is missing some. The table shows about 38,000 clones, with over 70% occurring only once. The origin of this receptor is a human donor in good health. The sample comprised CD4+ T cells from blood buffy coats.

The CDR3 sequence is CASSVSGNTEAFF. The CDR3, as DNA: TGTGCCAGCAGTGTCTCAGGGAACACTGAAGCTTTCTTT. The chain employs TRBV28 and TRBJ1-1; D unclear. Trimming left V 5 bases short and J 1 base short, with 8 bases between. Per the germline V gene, CDR1 is MDHEN and CDR2 is SYDVKM. This CDR3 has 13 residues.